Listed below are T cell receptor beta chains from one sample, sequenced in a study of blood T cell repertoires in COVID-19. Sequencing was performed with immunoSEQ multiplex PCR; in TCRdb, only in-frame clones are kept and a portion is missing. The sample includes 300,000 or so clones, about 86% of them seen just once. Sequencing was carried out using PBMCs or T cells enriched from blood (not recorded which). The receptors stem from a woman aged 40 to 50 with acute COVID-19. Both conserved end residues are part of each CDR3. Fields, in order: D gene, V gene, J gene, clone size, CDR3 protein, CDR3 DNA. The D gene is left open where the match is weak. Clone sizes are given selectively: once, few, many, or a class where the clone is expanded.

NA	TRBV7-2	TRBJ2-7	NA	CASARGGGGTSYEQYF	TGTGCCAGCGCCAGAGGGGGCGGGGGGACCTCCTACGAGCAGTACTTC
NA	TRBV5-1	TRBJ1-2	NA	CASSLGQPYYGYTF	TGCGCCAGCAGCTTGGGACAGCCGTACTATGGCTACACCTTC
TRBD1	TRBV27	TRBJ1-2	NA	CASSSTGTGSGYTF	TGTGCCAGCAGTTCAACCGGGACAGGCTCTGGCTACACCTTC
NA	TRBV5-5	TRBJ1-5	NA	CASSPLGGAQPQHF	TGTGCCAGCAGCCCCCTTGGGGGGGCGCAGCCCCAGCATTTT
NA	TRBV4-3	TRBJ1-1	NA	CASSHTWSGDATEAFF	TGCGCCAGCAGCCATACCTGGTCAGGGGATGCCACTGAAGCTTTCTTT
NA	TRBV5-4	TRBJ1-2	NA	CASSLPTGDVYGYTF	TGTGCCAGCAGCTTGCCGACCGGAGACGTCTATGGCTACACCTTC
TRBD2	TRBV7-2	TRBJ2-7	NA	CASSSQLAGALYEQYF	TGTGCCAGCAGCTCGCAACTAGCGGGGGCCCTCTACGAGCAGTACTTC
TRBD1	TRBV4-2	TRBJ1-2	NA	CASSPDRDDGYTF	TGTGCCAGCAGCCCCGACAGGGACGATGGCTACACCTTC
NA	TRBV4-1	TRBJ1-4	few	CASSPLRGGEINEKLFF	TGCGCCAGCAGCCCGCTGCGGGGGGGAGAGATCAATGAAAAACTGTTTTTT
TRBD2	TRBV5-4	TRBJ2-1	NA	CASSFGGRALENEQFF	TGTGCCAGCAGCTTTGGCGGGAGGGCCTTGGAAAATGAGCAGTTCTTC
TRBD2	TRBV5-1	TRBJ2-5	NA	CASSFGLAGGQETQYF	TGCGCCAGCAGCTTTGGACTAGCGGGGGGGCAAGAGACCCAGTACTTC
NA	TRBV11-2	TRBJ1-1	NA	CASSFRAAKNTEAFF	TGTGCCAGCAGCTTCAGGGCAGCCAAGAACACTGAAGCTTTCTTT
TRBD1	TRBV28	TRBJ2-1	NA	CASSPPAGQGANEQFF	TGTGCCAGCAGCCCCCCCGCGGGACAGGGGGCCAATGAGCAGTTCTTC
NA	TRBV3-1/TRBV3-2	TRBJ2-7	few	CASSQGMGAREQYF	TGTGCCAGCAGCCAAGGAATGGGGGCGAGGGAGCAGTACTTC
TRBD2	TRBV10-2	TRBJ2-7	NA	CASSDYTGGRKSYEQYF	TGCGCCAGCAGTGATTACACGGGGGGGCGTAAATCCTACGAGCAGTACTTC
NA	TRBV4-2	TRBJ1-1	NA	CASSPQWGENTEAFF	TGTGCCAGCAGCCCCCAATGGGGGGAGAACACTGAAGCTTTCTTT
TRBD1	TRBV28	TRBJ1-5	few	CASSSRTKDRGQPQHF	TGTGCCAGCAGTTCGCGTACCAAGGACAGGGGTCAGCCCCAGCATTTT
NA	TRBV2	TRBJ1-1	NA	CASTTRSTEAFF	TGTGCCAGCACAACGCGGAGCACTGAAGCTTTCTTT
TRBD1	TRBV12-3/TRBV12-4	TRBJ1-4	NA	CATLGWDRAKLFF	TGTGCCACCCTGGGGTGGGACAGAGCAAAACTGTTTTTT
NA	TRBV5-1	TRBJ1-5	few	CASSLGTVNQPQHF	TGCGCCAGCAGCTTGGGGACAGTTAATCAGCCCCAGCATTTT
NA	TRBV27	TRBJ2-3	NA	CASSFGVSTDTQYF	TGTGCCAGCAGTTTCGGGGTGAGCACAGATACGCAGTATTTT
NA	TRBV28	TRBJ1-3	NA	CASIPRVAGNTIYF	TGTGCCAGCATTCCCAGGGTAGCCGGAAACACCATATATTTT